This entry lists 18 T cell receptor beta chains sequenced from one sample in a study of OX40 agonist ivuxolimab in advanced cancers. Libraries came from the immunoSEQ multiplex PCR assay. TCRdb re-hosts the immuneACCESS table, in-frame sequences only. Its copies lack some clones; in the studies checked, an unresolved V gene accounts for under half of them, and the cause for the rest is not known. Recorded for this sample are about 40,000 clones; over 65% of them occurred a single time. Roughly 24% of the sample is in the top ten clones. Specimen: CD4+ or CD8+ T cells sorted from blood, collected in a trial of the OX40 agonist ivuxolimab. These receptor sequences come from an adult with an advanced solid tumor such as melanoma, head and neck, liver or kidney cancer.

The chain links TRBV28 to TRBJ1-3, with D maybe TRBD1 (5 bases). CDR1 MDHEN and CDR2 SYDVKM come from the germline V gene. The V gene lost 4 bases and the J gene lost 6 bases, with 22 bases spanning the gap. The CDR3 contains 17 residues. For the CDR3, the DNA is TGTGCCAGCAGTTCATGGGGCACCGGGCCGTTATCAAACACCATATATTTT. As protein: CASSSWGTGPLSNTIYF.

The chain combines TRBV28 with TRBJ2-3, with unresolved D. The V end lost 2 bases, the J end lost 3 bases, and 3 bases lay between the germline ends. CDR3 length: 12 residues. Germline loops: CDR1 MDHEN, CDR2 SYDVKM. The CDR3 nucleotides read TGTGCCAGCAGTTTAAGGACAGATACGCAGTATTTT. Its translation is CASSLRTDTQYF.

The chain joins TRBV14 to TRBJ1-2; D perhaps matches TRBD1 (5 bases). Between the trimmed V and J ends, which lost 4 bases and 8 bases, there was a span of 14 bases. The CDR3 is 13 residues long. From germline, CDR1 is SGHDN and CDR2 FVKESK. For the CDR3, the DNA is TGTGCCAGCAGCCTGAAGACGGGGGTCGGCTACACCTTC. It is translated as CASSLKTGVGYTF.

The CDR3 is CASSSNTGQIDEQYF. As DNA, the CDR3 is TGTGCCAGCAGTTCTAATACGGGACAGATCGACGAGCAGTACTTC. The chain recombines TRBV28 with TRBJ2-7; 7 bases fit TRBD1. J was trimmed by 5 bases and V by 4 bases; bases with no gene match: 11. This CDR3 is 15 amino acids long. Germline V gives CDR1 MDHEN, CDR2 SYDVKM.

This clone was seen only once. The CDR3 is CAISDPGLAGEVGELFF. In DNA form, the CDR3 reads TGTGCCATCAGTGATCCGGGACTAGCGGGAGAGGTCGGGGAGCTGTTTTTT. The J gene is TRBJ2-2, the V gene TRBV10-3; TRBD2 aligns across 14 bases. Germline values: CDR1 ENHRY, CDR2 SYGVKD. The CDR3 covers 17 residues. Trimming at V came to 3 bases and at J to 7 bases, leaving 7 bases not matched to a gene.

The chain links TRBV5-6 to TRBJ2-1; D gene uncertain. The CDR3 loop spans 12 amino acids. In germline, CDR1 is SGHDT, CDR2 YYEEEE. Trimming pared 9 bases from V and 5 bases from J, leaving 12 bases between. CDR3 DNA sequence: TGTGCCACCGGTCGGTTGGACAATGAGCAGTTCTTC. It translates to CATGRLDNEQFF.

The V and J genes are TRBV7-9 and TRBJ2-7; 7 bases match TRBD1. Germline V gene lookup returns CDR1 SEHNR and CDR2 FQNEAQ (reference sequence). The CDR3 is made up of 16 amino acids. The junction had 12 bases not matched to a gene; V was cut back by 5 bases and J by 2 bases. The CDR3 is CASSPKGWDSTYEQYF. CDR3 in DNA: TGTGCCAGCAGCCCTAAAGGTTGGGACAGCACCTACGAGCAGTACTTC.

The V call is TRBV7-9, the J call TRBJ1-1, with D possibly TRBD1 on 5 matching bases. Trimming removed 5 bases from V and 5 bases from J, with 12 bases in between. The CDR3 totals 13 residues. Germline V gene data show CDR1 as SEHNR and CDR2 as FQNEAQ (reference sequence). CDR3 bases: TGTGCCAGCAGCCCCCCAGGGCGGACTGAAGCTTTCTTT. It encodes CASSPPGRTEAFF.

The V gene is TRBV9, the J gene TRBJ2-7; D gene unclear. Per the germline V gene, CDR1 is SGDLS and CDR2 is YYNGEE. This CDR3 region has 14 residues. The V end lost 0 bases, the J end lost 0 bases, and 7 bases lay between the germline ends. The CDR3 is CASSVGTNSYEQYF. CDR3 sequence (DNA): TGTGCCAGCAGCGTAGGGACGAACTCCTACGAGCAGTACTTC.

The chain uses TRBV6-6 and TRBJ2-7; 8 bases match TRBD2. The CDR3 runs to 15 residues. V trimming: 0 bases; J trimming: 6 bases; junction bases outside the gene matches: 7. CDR1 is MNHNY and CDR2 is SVGAGI in the germline V gene (reference sequence). The DNA of the CDR3 is TGTGCCAGCAGTTACTCGGCGGGAGGAGGGGTCGAGCAGTACTTC. It yields the protein CASSYSAGGGVEQYF.

The chain employs TRBV5-1 and TRBJ2-5; no clear D gene. The closer fit of TRBJ2-7 to the DNA end suggests the J call may be wrong. The CDR3 has 13 residues. Per germline, CDR1 SGHRS and CDR2 YFSETQ. CDR3 protein: CASTPQDSYEQYF. The CDR3 DNA is TGCGCCAGCACCCCCCAGGACTCCTACGAGCAGTACTTC.

The chain recombines TRBV30 with TRBJ2-5; D uncertain. Trimming removed 2 bases from V and 5 bases from J, with 12 bases in between. CDR1 and CDR2 from the germline V gene are GTSNPN and SVGIG (reference sequence). The CDR3 is 13 residues long. The CDR3 sequence is CAWSTSIGETQYF. The CDR3 region has the DNA TGTGCCTGGAGTACCAGTATCGGCGAGACCCAGTACTTC. Together with reference TRBV30 and TRBJ2-5, the CDR3 gives the full variable domain: SQTIHQWPATLVQPVGSPLSLECTVEGTSNPNLYWYRQAAGRGLQLLFYSVGIGQISSEVPQNLSASRPQDRQFILSSKKLLLSDSGFYLCAWSTSIGETQYFGPGTRLLVL.

By frequency in the sample, this clone is medium-sized. The chain carries TRBV28 and TRBJ2-7; TRBD2 matches at 8 bases. Unmatched junction bases numbered 9, after V lost 5 bases and J lost 6 bases. The CDR3 contains 14 residues. Germline V gene sequence: CDR1 MDHEN, CDR2 SYDVKM. The CDR3 loop reads CASSPDSGKLEQYF. The DNA of the CDR3 is TGTGCCAGCAGTCCTGATAGCGGGAAGCTCGAGCAGTACTTC.

V gene TRBV5-6 combines with J gene TRBJ2-7; TRBD2 aligns across 7 bases. The junction had 10 bases not matched to a gene; V was cut back by 6 bases and J by 4 bases. This CDR3 has 14 amino acids. The V gene's germline CDR1 is SGHDT and CDR2 YYEEEE. CDR3 in DNA: TGTGCCAGCACCTCGGGCGGGAGAACGTACGAGCAGTACTTC. The encoded protein is CASTSGGRTYEQYF.

The rearrangement joins TRBV7-9 to TRBJ2-5; D tentatively reads TRBD1 or TRBD2 (6 bases each). The germline gives CDR1 SEHNR, CDR2 FQNEAQ (reference sequence). There are 14 residues in the CDR3. Trimming cost V 5 bases and J 1 base, with 11 bases left between them. CDR3: CASSLGGPQETQYF. The CDR3 DNA sequence: TGTGCCAGCAGCCTCGGGGGCCCCCAAGAGACCCAGTACTTC.

This clone has just one count. The genes are TRBV30 and TRBJ2-2, with D maybe TRBD1 (6 bases). This CDR3 is 12 amino acids long. The V gene's germline CDR1 is GTSNPN and CDR2 SVGIG (reference sequence). The V and J ends lost 1 base and 8 bases respectively, with 8 bases between them. The CDR3 sequence: CAWSEGVGELFF. The DNA of the CDR3 is TGTGCCTGGAGTGAGGGGGTTGGGGAGCTGTTTTTT.

V gene TRBV18 combines with J gene TRBJ2-1; D not certain. V was trimmed by 3 bases and J by 8 bases, leaving 14 bases between them. The germline gives CDR1 KGHSH, CDR2 LQKENI. The CDR3 runs 14 residues. The CDR3 sequence is CASSPSLSFHEQFF. The CDR3 DNA reads as TGTGCCAGCTCACCGTCACTTAGTTTCCATGAGCAGTTCTTC.

The CDR3 protein is CASSPGDTQYF. The DNA for the CDR3 is TGTGCCAGCAGCCCCGGAGATACGCAGTATTTT. The chain has TRBV9 and TRBJ2-3; D is unresolved. V was pared by 4 bases and J by 5 bases, with 5 bases between. From germline, CDR1 is SGDLS and CDR2 YYNGEE. The length of the CDR3 is 11 residues.